The 27 T cell receptor beta chains below were found in one sample sequenced in a study of OX40 agonist ivuxolimab in advanced cancers. Sequencing was performed with immunoSEQ multiplex PCR; in TCRdb, only in-frame clones are kept and a portion is missing. The sample lists approximately 60,000 clones, approximately 80% occurring once. This specimen consisted of CD4+ or CD8+ T cells sorted from blood, obtained in a trial of the OX40 agonist ivuxolimab. The receptors here all came from an adult with an advanced solid tumor such as melanoma, head and neck, liver or kidney cancer.

The chain joins TRBV5-1 to TRBJ2-5, with 10 bases matching TRBD2. The CDR3 has 15 amino acids. V gave up 2 bases and J gave up 5 bases; unmatched junction bases: 6. Germline CDR1 and CDR2: SGHRS and YFSETQ. CDR3 protein: CASSFPGTSAETQYF. In DNA, the CDR3 is TGCGCCAGCAGCTTTCCAGGGACTAGCGCCGAGACCCAGTACTTC.

The chain combines TRBV7-2 with TRBJ2-2, with D perhaps given as TRBD1 or TRBD2 (6 bases each). V was trimmed by 4 bases and J by 5 bases, leaving 11 bases between them. There are 14 residues in the CDR3. Germline V gene lookup returns CDR1 SGHTA and CDR2 FQGNSA. CDR3 sequence: CASSSGGLTGELFF. The CDR3 DNA sequence: TGTGCCAGCAGCTCCGGGGGCTTAACCGGGGAGCTGTTTTTT.

The rearrangement uses TRBV7-3 and TRBJ2-7; TRBD2 agrees at 8 bases. Germline CDR1 and CDR2: SGHTA and FQGTGA. The CDR3 spans 13 residues. J lost 5 bases, V lost 5 bases, and 5 bases had no gene match. In nucleotides, the CDR3 is TGTGCCAGCAGCCCCCCGGGACTAGACGAGCAGTACTTC. Residues: CASSPPGLDEQYF.

This clone was observed a handful of times. This rearrangement joins TRBV5-1 to TRBJ2-7; 8 bases fit TRBD1. The length of the CDR3 is 15 residues. J was trimmed by 5 bases and V by 4 bases; bases with no gene match: 11. Germline V gives CDR1 SGHRS, CDR2 YFSETQ. CDR3 loop: CASSPALTGDHEQYF. The CDR3 nucleotides are TGCGCCAGCAGCCCTGCTTTGACAGGGGACCACGAGCAGTACTTC.

As regards this clone: This same CDR3 is encoded by further DNA sequences in the sample. This sequence joins TRBV18 and TRBJ2-3; no reliable D call. Germline values: CDR1 KGHSH, CDR2 LQKENI. Between the trimmed V and J ends, which lost 2 bases and 3 bases, there was a span of 6 bases. This CDR3 contains 13 residues. The CDR3 here is CASSPGITDTQYF. CDR3 bases: TGTGCCAGCTCACCAGGAATTACAGATACGCAGTATTTT.

V gene TRBV7-2 combines with J gene TRBJ2-2; no clear D gene. The CDR3 sequence is 14 residues long. Germline lookup yields CDR1 SGHTA and CDR2 FQGNSA. Between the trimmed V and J ends, which lost 6 bases and 6 bases, there was a span of 14 bases. Written as DNA, the CDR3 is TGTGCCAGCAGTGTTGGGCCTAGTTCCGGGGAGCTGTTTTTT. Translating gives CASSVGPSSGELFF.

This clone has more than one count but fewer than ten. V usage is TRBV6-5 and J usage is TRBJ2-5; 12 nucleotides agree with TRBD2. This CDR3 contains 16 residues. Germline CDR1 MNHEY, CDR2 SVGAGI. Losses at the gene ends were 4 bases for V and 4 bases for J; bases not matched to a gene: 7. The CDR3: CASSSQTSGRGETQYF. In nucleotides, the CDR3 is TGTGCCAGCAGTTCCCAGACTAGCGGGAGAGGAGAGACCCAGTACTTC.

The CDR3 DNA reads TGTGCCAGCAGTTTAGGGCAGGGTCGAAAGACCCAGTACTTC. Amino acid sequence: CASSLGQGRKTQYF. The V and J genes are TRBV28 and TRBJ2-5, with D possibly being TRBD1 (5 bases). With 2 bases removed from V and 6 bases from J, the gap between germline ends came to 13 bases. The CDR3 loop spans 14 amino acids. Germline V gene data show CDR1 as MDHEN and CDR2 as SYDVKM.

This clone was observed a handful of times. The gene calls are TRBV10-1 and TRBJ1-1; D gene ambiguous. This CDR3 region has 14 residues. Looked up from germline, CDR1 is WNHNN and CDR2 is SYGVQD (reference sequence). Trimming pared 2 bases from V and 5 bases from J, leaving 12 bases between. CDR3 in amino acids: CASSEGLFETEAFF. The CDR3 nucleotides are TGCGCCAGCAGTGAGGGGCTCTTTGAGACTGAAGCTTTCTTT.

The chain has TRBV19 and TRBJ2-5; D assignment may be TRBD1 or TRBD2 (5 bases each). The V gene's germline CDR1 is LNHDA and CDR2 SQIVND (reference sequence). The CDR3 runs 14 residues. The V end lost 3 bases, the J end lost 1 base, and 9 bases lay between the germline ends. The CDR3 bases are TGTGCCAGTAGTATGGAGGACACCCAAGAGACCCAGTACTTC. Translated, it gives CASSMEDTQETQYF.

This clone was detected only a few times. The rearrangement uses TRBV7-3 and TRBJ2-3, with TRBD2 identical over 11 bases. The CDR3 extends over 18 amino acids. Germline lookup yields CDR1 SGHTA and CDR2 FQGTGA. V shed 4 bases and J 6 bases; nucleotides not matched to a gene: 15. CDR3 sequence: CASSSGLAGGPSHDTQYF. DNA for the CDR3: TGTGCCAGCAGCTCCGGGTTAGCGGGAGGGCCGTCCCACGATACGCAGTATTTT.

This chain connects TRBV6-4 to TRBJ2-1; D may be TRBD2 (6 bases). V lost 3 bases and J 9 bases, leaving 15 bases between the germline ends. The germline V gene encodes CDR1 MRHNA and CDR2 SNTAGT. The CDR3 is 14 amino acids. CDR3: CASSENTLTSEQFF. The CDR3 nucleotides are TGTGCCAGCAGTGAGAACACTTTGACTAGTGAGCAGTTCTTC.

In this sample, this clone turned up a few times. The V call is TRBV4-1, the J call TRBJ1-1; D not resolved. V was clipped by 0 bases and J by 8 bases, with 13 bases between them. Germline loops: CDR1 MGHRA, CDR2 YSYEKL. CDR3 size: 14 residues. Here the CDR3 DNA reads TGCGCCAGCAGCCAAGACCCCTTACAAAGGGAAGCTTTCTTT. Amino acid sequence: CASSQDPLQREAFF.

The genes are TRBV6-5 and TRBJ1-5; no clear D gene. This CDR3 spans 13 amino acids. Germline V gene sequence: CDR1 MNHEY, CDR2 SVGAGI. V shed 6 bases and J shed 1 base, with 7 bases lying between them. The CDR3 DNA sequence: TGTGCCAGCAGCCCAAGGAGCAATCAGCCCCAGCATTTT. Translated: CASSPRSNQPQHF.

CDR3 nucleotides: TGTGCCAGCAGACTTGGATTCAATGAGCAGTTCTTC. It encodes CASRLGFNEQFF. The chain is built from TRBV6-1 and TRBJ2-1, with D unresolved. This CDR3 has 12 amino acids. Trimming removed 6 bases from V and 6 bases from J, with 9 bases in between. Germline CDR1 is MNHNS and CDR2 is SASEGT.

The chain combines TRBV29-1 with TRBJ2-7; the match to TRBD2 covers 14 bases. The germline CDR1 and CDR2 sequences are SQVTM and ANQGSEA. The CDR3 sequence is 15 residues long. With V trimmed by 8 bases and J by 0 bases, 6 bases remained unmatched. Here the CDR3 DNA reads TGCAGCCCCTGGGGGACTAGCGGGAGCTCCTACGAGCAGTACTTC. Encoded protein: CSPWGTSGSSYEQYF.

The genes are TRBV5-4 and TRBJ2-7, with D possibly matching TRBD2 (6 bases). Germline loops: CDR1 SGHNT, CDR2 YYREEE (reference sequence). Between the trimmed V and J ends, which lost 4 bases and 4 bases, there was a span of 24 bases. The CDR3 spans 17 residues. CDR3 in amino acids: CASSPGPSRGSGYEQYF. CDR3 sequence (DNA): TGTGCCAGCAGCCCAGGCCCCTCCCGGGGGTCTGGTTACGAGCAGTACTTC.

The chain joins TRBV5-6 to TRBJ2-4; 14 bases are a match to TRBD2. V lost 4 bases, J lost 3 bases, and 3 bases stayed unmatched. The CDR3 length is 16 residues. Germline V gene sequence: CDR1 SGHDT, CDR2 YYEEEE. For the CDR3, the DNA is TGTGCCAGCAGCCCGGGACTAGCGGGGGTCAAAAACATTCAGTACTTC. Its translation is CASSPGLAGVKNIQYF.

In this sample, this clone turned up a few times. This rearrangement joins TRBV10-3 to TRBJ1-4, with 10 nucleotides matching TRBD1. The J segment lost 7 bases and the V segment lost 6 bases, leaving 11 bases of the junction unmatched. Germline CDR1 reads ENHRY; CDR2 reads SYGVKD. This CDR3 has 16 residues. In nucleotides, the CDR3 is TGTGCCATCAGCCCCGGGACAGGGGCCGGAGGTGAAAAACTGTTTTTT. Amino acid sequence: CAISPGTGAGGEKLFF.

The chain recombines TRBV28 with TRBJ2-5; 13 bases match TRBD2. Trimming took 2 bases from V and 1 from J; bases not matched to a gene: 1. CDR1 is MDHEN and CDR2 is SYDVKM in the germline V gene. CDR3 size: 16 residues. The CDR3, as DNA: TGTGCCAGCAGTTTAGGGACTAGCGGGACCCAAGAGACCCAGTACTTC. This translates into CASSLGTSGTQETQYF. Based on the CDR3 plus reference TRBV28 and TRBJ2-5, the full variable domain is DVKVTQSSRYLVKRTGEKVFLECVQDMDHENMFWYRQDPGLGLRLIYFSYDVKMKEKGDIPEGYSVSREKKERFSLILESASTNQTSMYLCASSLGTSGTQETQYFGPGTRLLVL.

The chain employs TRBV7-2 and TRBJ1-1, with D perhaps TRBD1 (5 bases). The length of the CDR3 is 15 residues. Germline CDR1 SGHTA, CDR2 FQGNSA. With 0 bases removed from V and 4 bases from J, the gap between germline ends came to 12 bases. CDR3 amino acids: CASSLAWGIGTEAFF. The CDR3 region has the DNA TGTGCCAGCAGCTTAGCGTGGGGCATCGGCACTGAAGCTTTCTTT. The variable domain in full, with the rest retrieved from reference TRBV7-2 and TRBJ1-1, is GAGVSQSPSNKVTEKGKDVELRCDPISGHTALYWYRQSLGQGLEFLIYFQGNSAPDKSGLPSDRFSAERTGGSVSTLTIQRTQQEDSAVYLCASSLAWGIGTEAFFGQGTRLTVV.

This clone was recorded once. The chain recombines TRBV20-1 with TRBJ2-3, with no clear D. Between the trimmed V and J ends, which lost 1 base and 3 bases, there was a span of 2 bases. Germline CDR1 DFQATT, CDR2 SNEGSKA (reference sequence). The CDR3 runs to 11 residues. CDR3 sequence reads: CSARGTDTQYF. CDR3 in DNA: TGCAGTGCTAGAGGGACAGATACGCAGTATTTT.

The gene calls are TRBV9 and TRBJ1-3; TRBD1 matches at 9 bases. V lost 6 bases, J lost 4 bases, and 5 bases stayed unmatched. The CDR3 loop spans 14 amino acids. From germline, CDR1 is SGDLS and CDR2 YYNGEE. CDR3: CASNTGGAGNTIYF. CDR3 sequence (DNA): TGTGCCAGCAACACAGGGGGCGCCGGAAACACCATATATTTT.

The chain has TRBV27 and TRBJ2-7; D ambiguous. Germline assignment: CDR1 MNHEY and CDR2 SMNVEV (reference sequence). V lost 2 bases, J lost 4 bases, and 3 bases lay in between. The CDR3 contains 11 residues. Written as DNA, the CDR3 is TGTGCCAGCAGTTTAGGGTACGAGCAGTACTTC. It translates to CASSLGYEQYF.

This clone was detected once. The chain recombines TRBV7-2 with TRBJ2-5; 8 nucleotides agree with TRBD1. V was pared by 3 bases and J by 7 bases, with 7 bases of the junction left unmatched. CDR1 SGHTA and CDR2 FQGNSA come from the germline V gene. The CDR3 is 14 residues long. CDR3 DNA: TGTGCCAGCAGCTTTATGACAGGGGAAGGGACCCAGTACTTC. Its translation is CASSFMTGEGTQYF. Full variable domain (rest looked up from reference TRBV7-2 and TRBJ2-5): GAGVSQSPSNKVTEKGKDVELRCDPISGHTALYWYRQSLGQGLEFLIYFQGNSAPDKSGLPSDRFSAERTGGSVSTLTIQRTQQEDSAVYLCASSFMTGEGTQYFGPGTRLLVL.

V gene TRBV6-5 combines with J gene TRBJ2-2; D ambiguous. The germline CDR1 and CDR2 sequences are MNHEY and SVGAGI. The CDR3 extends over 14 amino acids. Trimming removed 2 bases at V and 3 bases at J, with 7 bases between. The CDR3 loop is CASSYLHHTGELFF. The CDR3 DNA is TGTGCCAGCAGTTACCTTCATCACACCGGGGAGCTGTTTTTT.

This chain joins TRBV29-1 and TRBJ1-4; 8 bases map to TRBD1. V shed 8 bases and J 5 bases; nucleotides not matched to a gene: 4. The CDR3 runs to 12 residues. Germline V gene sequence: CDR1 SQVTM, CDR2 ANQGSEA. The CDR3 loop is CSTRTGNEKLFF. DNA of the CDR3: TGCAGCACCCGGACAGGGAATGAAAAACTGTTTTTT.